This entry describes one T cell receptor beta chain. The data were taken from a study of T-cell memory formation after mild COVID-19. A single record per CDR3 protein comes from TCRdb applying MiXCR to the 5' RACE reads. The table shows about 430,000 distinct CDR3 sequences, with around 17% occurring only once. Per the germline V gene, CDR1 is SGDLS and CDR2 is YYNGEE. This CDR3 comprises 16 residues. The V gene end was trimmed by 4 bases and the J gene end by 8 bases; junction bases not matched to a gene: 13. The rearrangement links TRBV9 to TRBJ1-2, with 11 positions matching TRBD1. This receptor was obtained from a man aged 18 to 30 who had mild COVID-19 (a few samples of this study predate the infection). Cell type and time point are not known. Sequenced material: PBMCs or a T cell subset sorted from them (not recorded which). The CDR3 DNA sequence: TGTGCCAGCAGCACCCAAGGACAGGGGGCCTGGGGGGGCTACACCTTC. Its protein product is CASSTQGQGAWGGYTF.